This TCR beta chain was found in a study of OX40 agonist ivuxolimab in advanced cancers. About the research overall: At 0.01 to 10 mg/kg, ivuxolimab was administered intravenously to patients every 2 weeks.

Sequencing used immunoSEQ multiplex PCR; TCRdb keeps in-frame clones, though not all of them. The top ten hold about 0.8% of the sample, which has some 100,000 clones, about nine tenths seen once. This CDR3 region has 16 residues. The ends lost 5 bases at V and 6 bases at J; junction bases unmatched: 14. The germline gives CDR1 SGHTS, CDR2 YDEGEE. The material sequenced was CD4+ or CD8+ T cells sorted from blood, taken in a trial of the OX40 agonist ivuxolimab. V gene TRBV5-8 combines with J gene TRBJ2-3; 8 nucleotides match TRBD1. This TCR came from an adult with an advanced solid tumor such as melanoma, head and neck, liver or kidney cancer. The CDR3 region has the DNA TGTGCCAGCAGTTTACCGGGACAGGTGATTACCGATACGCAGTATTTT. Its translation: CASSLPGQVITDTQYF.